This TCR beta chain was profiled in a study of glioma-infiltrating T cells. Broader study findings: Non-neoplastic patients had below-expected tissue-blood divergence, while all gliomas exceeded expectation. Only very few CDR3 sequences appeared in both tissue and blood.

Amplification of TCR alpha and beta CDR3 regions from RNA used iRepertoire nested multiplex PCR. One-step reverse transcription and amplification started from around 100-400 ng of tissue mRNA or PBMC total RNA. TCRdb redid the calling of the multiplex PCR reads with MiXCR, one entry per CDR3 protein. The sample carries under 200,000 distinct CDR3 sequences, roughly 32% recorded once. In the case of this clonotype: Its specificity is unknown. Since a much larger clone is just one base distant, this may be a read error.

CDR1 LGHNA and CDR2 YSLEER come from the germline V gene. Trimming removed 7 bases from V and 0 bases from J, with 13 bases in between. The CDR3 length is 15 residues. The sequenced material came from glioma tissue, nonneoplastic brain tissue, or PBMCs (not recorded which). The sequence was obtained from a human donor with low-grade glioma or glioblastoma, undergoing nonglioma brain surgery, or in good health (not recorded which). The genes are TRBV4-3 and TRBJ2-1; maybe TRBD2 (6 bases). CDR3 nucleotide sequence: TGCGCCAGCAAGCTAGCGTTCAGCTCCTACAATGAGCAGTTCTTC. As protein: CASKLAFSSYNEQFF.